The present T cell receptor (beta chain) was sequenced within a study of control samples from healthy donors and cancer patients. CDR3 length equals 14 residues. Trimming took off 0 bases at V and 4 bases at J, with 10 bases between the two ends. Germline CDR1 is SGDLS and CDR2 is YYNGEE. Profiling relied on immunoSEQ multiplex PCR, and the TCRdb table lists in-frame clones only, not all of them. The sample has over 150,000 clones, roughly 94% seen once; the top ten hold about 15%. This clone showed up just once. The chain uses TRBV9 and TRBJ1-1; no clear D gene. The receptor was derived from a man between 60 and 75 years old with colorectal cancer. Sequenced material: PBMCs. The CDR3 reads CASSVVSVATEAFF. CDR3 nucleotide sequence: TGTGCCAGCAGCGTAGTTTCGGTGGCCACTGAAGCTTTCTTT.